The entry below gives a single T cell receptor beta chain sequence along with its context. Its antigen remains unknown. This sample is part of a study of T cell repertoires in cytomegalovirus infection. Study context: The authors used CMV epitopes that were HLA-C-restricted (recently identified) and HLA-B-restricted (well studied). Shared public TCR beta signatures pointed to both CMV infection and a matching HLA type.

The CDR3 runs 11 residues. Trimming removed 5 bases from V and 1 base from J, with 5 bases in between. Germline V gene lookup returns CDR1 DFQATT and CDR2 SNEGSKA (reference sequence). General study points: Dominating the ex vivo response were TCR beta clonotypes that were CMV-specific and HLA-C-restricted.

Via MiXCR, TCRdb re-called the reads, giving one row per CDR3 protein. Of about 160,000 distinct CDR3 sequences detected, roughly 20% appear once; the ten largest clones hold 20% to 30%. V is TRBV20-1 and J is TRBJ2-5, with D hard to call. The sequencing used CD8+ T cells from cultured PBMCs, collected from culture after CMV antigen stimulation. The source of this sequence is a human donor in good health (CMV status not recorded). Some clones in this sample may be carry-over from other donors' samples. The DNA of the CDR3 is TGCAGTGCTTCTTCCCAAGAGACCCAGTACTTC. Translation gives CSASSQETQYF.